Shown below are 10 T cell receptor beta chains from a single sample sequenced in a study of response to subunit inactivated influenza vaccine. TCRdb independently ran MiXCR on the RT-PCR reads; one entry per CDR3 protein. The sample records roughly 620,000 distinct CDR3 sequences, about 11% being singletons. These data were likewise used in another study, on T cells expressing NK-cell markers. That paper states: The authors made TCR beta cDNA libraries by 5'RACE template switching. This switching added a universal primer site and UMIs.

The source material was PBMCs from blood, sampled on the day of vaccination. The receptors shown here come from a man aged 45-65 years who received an inactivated influenza vaccine.

The chain joins TRBV18 to TRBJ2-7; tentative D call: TRBD2 (6 bases). This CDR3 region has 13 residues. Germline V gene data show CDR1 as KGHSH and CDR2 as LQKENI. The V and J ends lost 8 bases and 2 bases respectively, with 13 bases between them. CDR3 loop: CASRRGAAYEQYF. Here the CDR3 DNA reads TGTGCCAGCCGGCGGGGTGCCGCCTACGAGCAGTACTTC. Variable domain in full (rest from reference TRBV18 and TRBJ2-7): NAGVMQNPRHLVRRRGQEARLRCSPMKGHSHVYWYRQLPEEGLKFMVYLQKENIIDESGMPKERFSAEFPKEGPSILRIQQVVRGDSAAYFCASRRGAAYEQYFGPGTRLTVT.

This clonotype was picked up many times. The chain has TRBV10-3 and TRBJ2-3; D is unclear. V dropped 7 bases and J dropped 2 bases, with 4 bases sitting between them. The length of the CDR3 is 11 residues. CDR1 and CDR2 from the germline V gene are ENHRY and SYGVKD. This chain's CDR3 is CAITSTDTQYF. DNA for the CDR3: TGTGCCATCACCTCCACAGATACGCAGTATTTT.

The V and J genes are TRBV6-2 or TRBV6-3 and TRBJ2-1; TRBD2 agrees at 15 bases. The CDR3 runs 19 residues. Germline trimming cut 2 bases from V and 0 bases from J; bases unmatched to any gene: 5. Germline loops: CDR1 MNHEY, CDR2 SVGEGT. DNA of the CDR3: TGTGCCAGCAGTTACGGACTAGCGGGAGGGCCGATCTCCTACAATGAGCAGTTCTTC. Protein: CASSYGLAGGPISYNEQFF.

The CDR3, as DNA: TGCGCCAGCAGCTTGGACGACTACGAGCAGTACTTC. Its protein product is CASSLDDYEQYF. The genes are TRBV5-1 and TRBJ2-7; unclear D gene. The CDR3 runs 12 residues. The germline V gene encodes CDR1 SGHRS and CDR2 YFSETQ. V was trimmed by 0 bases and J by 3 bases, leaving 4 bases between them.

Here the CDR3 reads CASSQDFQGRNQPQHF. In DNA, the CDR3 is TGCGCCAGCAGCCAAGATTTCCAGGGCCGCAATCAGCCCCAGCATTTT. The chain combines TRBV4-3 with TRBJ1-5; tentatively, D is TRBD1 (5 bases). This CDR3 spans 16 amino acids. Trimming left V 0 bases short and J 2 bases short, with 11 bases between. The germline V gene has CDR1 LGHNA and CDR2 YSLEER.

This clonotype appeared a few times. The CDR3 region is CASSEEAGGGYNEQFF. The CDR3 region has the DNA TGTGCCAGCAGCGAGGAAGCGGGAGGTGGGTACAATGAGCAGTTCTTC. V usage is TRBV9 and J usage is TRBJ2-1; 9 bases are a match to TRBD2. This CDR3 comprises 16 residues. CDR1 is SGDLS, CDR2 YYNGEE, per germline. V shed 3 bases, J shed 4 bases, and the junction held 8 bases outside the gene matches.

This clonotype appeared a few times. The J gene is TRBJ1-2, the V gene TRBV25-1; weak D call: TRBD1 (5 bases). The length of the CDR3 is 14 residues. Between the trimmed V and J ends, which lost 5 bases and 4 bases, there was a span of 14 bases. Germline CDR1 and CDR2: MGHDK and SYGVNS. CDR3 nucleotide sequence: TGTGCCAGCAGTATCGGGGGTGGCGGCTATGGCTACACCTTC. This gives the protein CASSIGGGGYGYTF.

This clonotype was seen more than once but under ten times. The chain joins TRBV7-9 to TRBJ2-3, with a tentative D call TRBD1 (6 bases). The CDR3 covers 12 residues. Trimming took off 3 bases at V and 7 bases at J, with 8 bases between the two ends. The V gene's germline CDR1 is SEHNR and CDR2 FQNEAQ (reference sequence). CDR3 residues: CASSLGAYTQYF. Written as DNA, the CDR3 is TGTGCCAGCAGCTTGGGGGCCTATACGCAGTATTTT. The variable domain in full, with the rest retrieved from reference TRBV7-9 and TRBJ2-3, is DTGVSQNPRHKITKRGQNVTFRCDPISEHNRLYWYRQTLGQGPEFLTYFQNEAQLEKSRLLSDRFSAERPKGSFSTLEIQRTEQGDSAMYLCASSLGAYTQYFGPGTRLTVL.

V is TRBV24-1 and J is TRBJ2-5; 8 bases align to TRBD1. J was trimmed by 5 bases and V by 1 base; bases with no gene match: 8. The CDR3 is 16 amino acids. Germline CDR1 KGHDR, CDR2 SFDVKD. CDR3 nucleotides: TGTGCCACCAGTGATTTTAGCATTCGGACAGGGGAGACCCAGTACTTC. This translates into CATSDFSIRTGETQYF.

This chain connects TRBV29-1 to TRBJ2-7; TRBD2 matches at 11 bases. The CDR3 covers 13 residues. After removal of 6 bases from V and 3 bases from J, the junction contained 4 bases not matched to a gene. Germline V lookup: CDR1 SQVTM, CDR2 ANQGSEA. The CDR3 nucleotides are TGCAGCGTCCGAACTAGCGGGGGCTACGAGCAGTACTTC. This codes for CSVRTSGGYEQYF.